This T cell receptor beta chain was recorded in a study of blood T cell repertoires in COVID-19. Study information: Nucleic acid was either cDNA or gDNA, and it came from T cells, B-cell-depleted T cells, or PBMCs.

In the study's own analysis: The assay estimated nucleated cells by amplifying reference gene primers. The protocol was immunoSEQ multiplex PCR, while the TCRdb copy is restricted to in-frame clones and leaves out a portion. The V and J calls and clone size were taken over from that table, and D and trimming were inferred from the DNA. Among over 200,000 clones listed, over 70% were seen once. Germline CDR1 reads LNHDA; CDR2 reads SQIVND (reference sequence). V was pared by 5 bases and J by 0 bases, with 9 bases between. This CDR3 has 14 amino acids. This clone showed up just a few times. This chain links TRBV19 with TRBJ2-3; tentatively, D is TRBD2 (5 bases). This TCR was recovered from a woman in her forties or fifties with acute or convalescent COVID-19. The sample consisted of peripheral blood. The CDR3 loop is CASSFSASTDTQYF. For the CDR3, the DNA is TGTGCCAGTAGTTTTAGCGCTAGCACAGATACGCAGTATTTT.